This T cell receptor beta chain emerged from a study of T-cell reconstitution after alpha-beta-depleted transplantation in children. Unique molecular identifiers were used to barcode this TCRbeta library. TCRdb used MiXCR to reprocess the PCR reads, holding one entry per CDR3 protein. The sample consists of 500,000 to 650,000 distinct CDR3 sequences, 10% to 15% of them appearing once. This clonotype appeared many times. Germline V lookup: CDR1 MNHNS, CDR2 SASEGT. Germline trimming cut 6 bases from V and 2 bases from J; bases unmatched to any gene: 13. The CDR3 contains 16 residues. The V call is TRBV6-1, the J call TRBJ2-7; TRBD2 matches 7 bases. The receptor's source is a male patient aged 10 to 17 who had a stem cell transplant for acute myeloid leukemia, so the T cells may come from the graft donor. Sequenced here: PBMCs, mostly from graft donor cells, sampled 360 days after TCRalphabeta/CD19-depleted stem cell transplant. CDR3 sequence (DNA): TGTGCCAGCAGATCCGGGACTATCGCCGGCGCCTACGAGCAGTACTTC. It codes for CASRSGTIAGAYEQYF.